These T cell receptor beta chains were read from a single sample in a study of blood T cell repertoires in COVID-19. Clones were read by immunoSEQ multiplex PCR, and TCRdb kept only the in-frame ones, dropping some. The data contain approximately 240,000 clones, approximately 80% of them singletons. Sequencing was carried out using peripheral blood. These receptors were obtained from a woman in her sixties with active or convalescent COVID-19. The CDR3 runs from the conserved cysteine through the conserved F or W. The order of the fields is clone size, D gene, J gene, V gene, CDR3 protein, CDR3 DNA. D genes are given only for firm matches. Clone sizes are given selectively: once, few, many, or a class where the clone is expanded.

clone_size: .; d_call: TRBD2; j_call: TRBJ2-3; v_call: TRBV9; cdr3_aa: CASSATPSGGLEDTQYF; cdr3_nt: TGTGCCAGCAGCGCCACCCCTAGCGGGGGGTTGGAAGATACGCAGTATTTT
clone_size: .; d_call: TRBD2; j_call: TRBJ2-3; v_call: TRBV5-1; cdr3_aa: CASSSGLAGDVDTQYF; cdr3_nt: TGCGCCAGCAGCTCCGGACTAGCGGGAGATGTGGATACGCAGTATTTT
clone_size: .; d_call: TRBD2; j_call: TRBJ2-6; v_call: TRBV5-6; cdr3_aa: CASSYGLADLSGANVLTF; cdr3_nt: TGTGCCAGCAGCTACGGACTAGCGGACCTCTCTGGGGCCAACGTCCTGACTTTC
clone_size: few; d_call: TRBD1; j_call: TRBJ1-2; v_call: TRBV28; cdr3_aa: CASSSTGLYGYTF; cdr3_nt: TGTGCCAGCAGTTCGACAGGGCTCTATGGCTACACCTTC
clone_size: .; d_call: TRBD1; j_call: TRBJ2-1; v_call: TRBV6-5; cdr3_aa: CASSYSAQGDNEQFF; cdr3_nt: TGTGCCAGCAGTTACTCCGCCCAGGGGGACAATGAGCAGTTCTTC
clone_size: .; d_call: .; j_call: TRBJ2-1; v_call: TRBV3-1/TRBV3-2; cdr3_aa: CASSPMDGIKEQFF; cdr3_nt: TGTGCCAGCAGTCCAATGGACGGGATAAAAGAGCAGTTCTTC
clone_size: .; d_call: .; j_call: TRBJ2-3; v_call: TRBV7-2; cdr3_aa: CASSLAPSQGDTQYF; cdr3_nt: TGTGCCAGCAGCTTAGCGCCCTCCCAGGGGGATACGCAGTATTTT
clone_size: .; d_call: TRBD2; j_call: TRBJ2-5; v_call: TRBV5-1; cdr3_aa: CASSQTRGLAAETQYF; cdr3_nt: TGCGCCAGCAGCCAAACACGAGGACTAGCGGCAGAGACCCAGTACTTC
clone_size: .; d_call: TRBD1; j_call: TRBJ1-1; v_call: TRBV19; cdr3_aa: CASRRDRGDDTEAFF; cdr3_nt: TGTGCCAGTAGGCGGGACAGGGGAGACGACACTGAAGCTTTCTTT
clone_size: .; d_call: .; j_call: TRBJ2-1; v_call: TRBV11-3; cdr3_aa: CASSSQGWTGRDEQFF; cdr3_nt: TGTGCCAGCAGCTCCCAGGGCTGGACAGGGAGGGATGAGCAGTTCTTC
clone_size: .; d_call: TRBD2; j_call: TRBJ2-3; v_call: TRBV20-1; cdr3_aa: CSASVPSGSGDTQYF; cdr3_nt: TGCAGTGCTAGTGTGCCCAGCGGGAGTGGAGATACGCAGTATTTT
clone_size: .; d_call: .; j_call: TRBJ1-2; v_call: TRBV5-8; cdr3_aa: CASSLHDRTPTEGYTF; cdr3_nt: TGTGCCAGCAGCTTGCATGACAGGACCCCCACGGAAGGCTACACCTTC
clone_size: once; d_call: TRBD2; j_call: TRBJ2-1; v_call: TRBV7-7; cdr3_aa: CASSLGLAGGNEQFF; cdr3_nt: TGTGCTAGCAGCTTAGGGCTAGCGGGAGGGAATGAGCAGTTCTTC
clone_size: once; d_call: TRBD2; j_call: TRBJ2-3; v_call: TRBV30; cdr3_aa: CAWSVGSGSTDTQYF; cdr3_nt: TGTGCCTGGAGTGTTGGTAGCGGGAGCACAGATACGCAGTATTTT
clone_size: few; d_call: .; j_call: TRBJ1-2; v_call: TRBV19; cdr3_aa: CATLRGGRGYTF; cdr3_nt: TGTGCCACCCTTAGAGGGGGACGCGGCTACACCTTC
clone_size: .; d_call: .; j_call: TRBJ2-3; v_call: TRBV6-1; cdr3_aa: CASSERAGQRSTDTQYF; cdr3_nt: TGTGCCAGCAGTGAACGGGCAGGGCAGAGAAGCACAGATACGCAGTATTTT
clone_size: .; d_call: TRBD2; j_call: TRBJ2-5; v_call: TRBV29-1; cdr3_aa: CSVDGLAGGPGETQYF; cdr3_nt: TGCAGCGTTGACGGACTAGCGGGGGGGCCTGGAGAGACCCAGTACTTC
clone_size: .; d_call: TRBD2; j_call: TRBJ2-1; v_call: TRBV7-3; cdr3_aa: CASSRSSGDYNEQFF; cdr3_nt: TGTGCCAGCAGCCGTTCTAGCGGAGACTACAATGAGCAGTTCTTC
clone_size: .; d_call: .; j_call: TRBJ1-2; v_call: TRBV10-3; cdr3_aa: CAITQGNYGYTF; cdr3_nt: TGTGCCATCACCCAGGGGAACTATGGCTACACCTTC
clone_size: .; d_call: TRBD1; j_call: TRBJ1-2; v_call: TRBV28; cdr3_aa: CASRTGTGYYGYTF; cdr3_nt: TGTGCCAGCAGGACCGGGACAGGGTATTATGGCTACACCTTC
clone_size: .; d_call: .; j_call: TRBJ2-6; v_call: TRBV6-5; cdr3_aa: CASSPGSSGANVLTF; cdr3_nt: TGTGCCAGCAGCCCAGGCAGCTCTGGGGCCAACGTCCTGACTTTC
clone_size: .; d_call: .; j_call: TRBJ1-6; v_call: TRBV19; cdr3_aa: CASSASRFEPLHF; cdr3_nt: TGTGCCAGTAGTGCGTCCCGATTTGAGCCCCTCCACTTT